The next 26 T cell receptor beta chains were all read from a single sample in a study of CD8 T cells in ankylosing spondylitis. Study-wide findings and caveats: Among TCR beta sequences, a motif of eight highly homologous variants appeared characteristic of ankylosing spondylitis blood.

These receptors lack a known antigen. TCRdb ran MiXCR on the 5' RACE reads and lists one entry per CDR3 protein. The sample carries about 700,000 distinct CDR3 sequences, over 15% recorded once. Sequenced material: blood, either unsorted or a sorted T cell fraction (not recorded which). The receptor source for this set is a male donor with ankylosing spondylitis.

This clonotype occurred a few times. This chain uses TRBV4-1 with TRBJ1-4; D gene ambiguous. The CDR3 extends over 14 amino acids. Per germline, CDR1 MGHRA and CDR2 YSYEKL. Trimming took 1 base from V and 8 from J, leaving 11 bases between them. CDR3 bases: TGCGCCAGCAGCCAAGGGGCAGCGAGCGAAAAACTGTTTTTT. Translating gives CASSQGAASEKLFF.

The CDR3 DNA is TGTGCCACCGCAGGACTAGCGGGGGAGAATGAGCAGTTCTTC. Translating gives CATAGLAGENEQFF. The chain links TRBV12-3 or TRBV12-4 to TRBJ2-1; TRBD2 matches at 13 bases. The CDR3 runs 14 residues. V gave up 10 bases and J gave up 7 bases; unmatched junction bases: 7.

This clonotype was counted between two and nine times. V usage is TRBV19 and J usage is TRBJ1-1; D gene uncertain. CDR1 is LNHDA and CDR2 is SQIVND in the germline V gene (reference sequence). The CDR3 extends over 18 amino acids. V was pared by 6 bases and J by 0 bases, with 23 bases between. The CDR3 is CASSPSPFAHGMNTEAFF. CDR3 DNA: TGTGCCAGTAGCCCCAGCCCATTCGCCCATGGCATGAACACTGAAGCTTTCTTT.

The gene calls are TRBV4-2 and TRBJ2-5, with D uncertain. There are 13 residues in the CDR3. The V and J ends lost 3 bases and 0 bases respectively, with 5 bases between them. Germline V gene sequence: CDR1 LGHNA, CDR2 YNFKEQ. The CDR3 region is CASSQTYQETQYF. The CDR3 DNA reads TGTGCCAGCAGCCAGACGTACCAAGAGACCCAGTACTTC.

This clonotype was observed a few times. The chain combines TRBV29-1 with TRBJ1-2, with 7 bases aligning to TRBD1. Trimming removed 3 bases from V and 6 bases from J; junction bases left unmatched: 7. Germline lookup yields CDR1 SQVTM and CDR2 ANQGSEA. The CDR3 is 13 amino acids. DNA of the CDR3: TGCAGCGTTGAGGAACCGGGACAGAATGGCTACACCTTC. Translated: CSVEEPGQNGYTF.

The sample holds a few counts of this clonotype. The chain links TRBV30 to TRBJ1-2; 8 positions match TRBD1. Germline CDR1 is GTSNPN and CDR2 is SVGIG (reference sequence). The CDR3 spans 14 residues. Trimming at V came to 3 bases and at J to 5 bases, leaving 8 bases not matched to a gene. CDR3 residues: CAWSPDRVSYGYTF. The CDR3, as DNA: TGTGCCTGGAGCCCGGACAGGGTTTCGTATGGCTACACCTTC. The full variable domain, its missing parts supplied by reference TRBV30 and TRBJ1-2, is SQTIHQWPATLVQPVGSPLSLECTVEGTSNPNLYWYRQAAGRGLQLLFYSVGIGQISSEVPQNLSASRPQDRQFILSSKKLLLSDSGFYLCAWSPDRVSYGYTFGSGTRLTVV.

This chain connects TRBV7-9 to TRBJ2-7; D is unresolved. Germline CDR1 reads SEHNR; CDR2 reads FQNEAQ (reference sequence). V shed 5 bases and J shed 5 bases, with 13 bases lying between them. The CDR3 runs 13 residues. The CDR3 reads CASSPAGANEQYF. The CDR3 DNA sequence: TGTGCCAGCAGCCCCGCTGGAGCGAACGAGCAGTACTTC.

The V call is TRBV28, the J call TRBJ2-3; D ambiguous. V was pared by 6 bases and J by 0 bases, with 13 bases between. The CDR3 loop spans 15 amino acids. CDR1 MDHEN and CDR2 SYDVKM come from the germline V gene. The CDR3 bases are TGTGCCAGCAGACCCCCCCGGGTGAGCACAGATACGCAGTATTTT. Its protein product is CASRPPRVSTDTQYF.

This clonotype was observed a few times. V gene TRBV7-2 combines with J gene TRBJ2-7; 7 nucleotides line up with TRBD1. CDR3 length: 14 residues. The germline CDR1 and CDR2 sequences are SGHTA and FQGNSA. The V segment lost 5 bases and the J segment 3 bases; nucleotides outside the gene matches: 7. The CDR3 DNA sequence: TGTGCCAGCAGCCCCCCCCCAGGGGGCTACGAGCAGTACTTC. It yields the protein CASSPPPGGYEQYF. The whole variable domain, remainder taken from reference TRBV7-2 and TRBJ2-7, is GAGVSQSPSNKVTEKGKDVELRCDPISGHTALYWYRQSLGQGLEFLIYFQGNSAPDKSGLPSDRFSAERTGGSVSTLTIQRTQQEDSAVYLCASSPPPGGYEQYFGPGTRLTVT.

This clonotype has only a few counts. The chain has TRBV18 and TRBJ2-1; the match to TRBD2 covers 7 bases. V was clipped by 4 bases and J by 1 base; unmatched bases: 10. CDR1 and CDR2 from the germline V gene are KGHSH and LQKENI. The length of the CDR3 is 17 residues. CDR3 coding DNA: TGTGCCAGCTCACGTGGGGCCAGCGGGATATCCTACAATGAGCAGTTCTTC. Translation: CASSRGASGISYNEQFF.

This clonotype appeared a few times. The rearrangement joins TRBV10-3 to TRBJ1-2, with 9 bases aligning to TRBD1. Germline CDR1 reads ENHRY; CDR2 reads SYGVKD. J lost 4 bases, V lost 6 bases, and 6 bases had no gene match. This CDR3 is 14 amino acids long. The CDR3 nucleotides read TGTGCCATCAGGGGAACAGGGGGCGGCTATGGCTACACCTTC. The encoded protein is CAIRGTGGGYGYTF.

V and J are TRBV20-1 and TRBJ1-2, with a weak D call TRBD1 (5 bases). Deletions cut 6 bases from V and 4 bases from J, with 12 bases between. Germline CDR1 and CDR2: DFQATT and SNEGSKA (reference sequence). The CDR3 spans 12 residues. The CDR3 nucleotides read TGCAGTGCATCCGACAGAGCCTATGGCTACACCTTC. It encodes CSASDRAYGYTF.

This clonotype was counted a few times. This chain connects TRBV12-3 or TRBV12-4 to TRBJ1-6; no firm D call. V shed 2 bases and J shed 7 bases, with 12 bases lying between them. The CDR3 is 15 amino acids. The CDR3 sequence: CASSLYGPINSPLHF. The CDR3 DNA follows: TGTGCCAGCAGTTTATATGGGCCGATCAATTCACCCCTCCACTTT.

This clonotype was recorded a few times. The chain uses TRBV14 and TRBJ2-2; 12 positions match TRBD2. Germline loops: CDR1 SGHDN, CDR2 FVKESK. V gave up 2 bases and J gave up 2 bases; unmatched junction bases: 3. The CDR3 totals 17 residues. CDR3 loop: CASSQWTSGDNTGELFF. In DNA, the CDR3 is TGTGCCAGCAGCCAATGGACTAGCGGGGATAACACCGGGGAGCTGTTTTTT. The full variable domain, in which reference TRBV14 and TRBJ2-2 provide the parts outside the CDR3, is EAGVTQFPSHSVIEKGQTVTLRCDPISGHDNLYWYRRVMGKEIKFLLHFVKESKQDESGMPNNRFLAERTGGTYSTLKVQPAELEDSGVYFCASSQWTSGDNTGELFFGEGSRLTVL.

The genes are TRBV7-2 and TRBJ2-7; maybe TRBD1 (7 bases). Trimming left V 8 bases short and J 7 bases short, with 15 bases between. The CDR3 runs 12 residues. In germline, CDR1 is SGHTA, CDR2 FQGNSA. The CDR3 coding sequence is TGTGCCAGCGGAGGGGGCGCGGGGGAGCAGTACTTC. Protein sequence: CASGGGAGEQYF.

At least ten counts were recorded for this clonotype. The chain carries TRBV20-1 and TRBJ2-3, with 7 bases aligning to TRBD2. After removal of 4 bases from V and 0 bases from J, the junction contained 4 bases not matched to a gene. CDR1 is DFQATT and CDR2 is SNEGSKA in the germline V gene (reference sequence). This CDR3 has 14 residues. CDR3 bases: TGCAGTGCTATAAGCGGGGCTAGCACAGATACGCAGTATTTT. The encoded protein is CSAISGASTDTQYF.

The table lists this clonotype with a few counts. The genes are TRBV5-4 and TRBJ2-1; D is possibly TRBD1 (5 bases). This CDR3 has 14 amino acids. From germline, CDR1 is SGHNT and CDR2 YYREEE (reference sequence). V was shortened by 1 base and J by 5 bases, with 10 bases between the two germline ends. The CDR3 bases are TGTGCCAGCAGCTTGTTTGCAGGGAACAATGAGCAGTTCTTC. Encoded protein: CASSLFAGNNEQFF.

This clonotype came up a few times. V is TRBV6-2 or TRBV6-3 and J is TRBJ2-7; D is perhaps TRBD2 (5 bases). Germline assignment: CDR1 MNHEY and CDR2 SVGEGT. There are 13 residues in the CDR3. The V end was cut by 2 bases, the J end by 7 bases, with 12 bases between. Written as DNA, the CDR3 is TGTGCCAGCAGTTACCGGACTCCGGGGGAGCAGTACTTC. Translating it yields CASSYRTPGEQYF.

This chain joins TRBV11-1 and TRBJ2-7, with 7 bases aligning to TRBD1. Germline values: CDR1 SGHAT, CDR2 FQDESV (reference sequence). The V segment lost 6 bases and the J segment 4 bases; nucleotides outside the gene matches: 6. The CDR3 runs 13 residues. The CDR3 DNA is TGTGCCAGCAGAGAGGGGGCGGAATACGAGCAGTACTTC. Residues: CASREGAEYEQYF.

This chain uses TRBV20-1 with TRBJ1-2; D is ambiguous. The CDR3 loop spans 11 amino acids. V lost 6 bases and J 0 bases, leaving 5 bases between the germline ends. Germline V CDR1 and CDR2: DFQATT, SNEGSKA (reference sequence). The CDR3 spells CSATTNYGYTF. CDR3 sequence (DNA): TGCAGTGCGACAACTAACTATGGCTACACCTTC.

This clonotype came up a few times. This chain connects TRBV28 to TRBJ2-3; D remains unclear. The V gene lost 3 bases and the J gene lost 1 base, with 11 bases spanning the gap. Germline CDR1 MDHEN, CDR2 SYDVKM. CDR3 length equals 15 residues. The CDR3 reads CASSFVARGTDTQYF. Written as DNA, the CDR3 is TGTGCCAGCAGTTTCGTCGCCCGGGGCACAGATACGCAGTATTTT.

This clonotype was counted once. The rearrangement links TRBV7-9 to TRBJ2-5, with TRBD2 matching 10 bases. V was pared by 5 bases and J by 5 bases, with 8 bases of the junction left unmatched. The CDR3 has 15 residues. Germline CDR1 SEHNR, CDR2 FQNEAQ (reference sequence). The CDR3 protein is CASSHTSGELETQYF. In nucleotides, the CDR3 is TGTGCCAGCAGCCACACTAGCGGGGAATTGGAGACCCAGTACTTC. The full variable domain, in which reference TRBV7-9 and TRBJ2-5 provide the parts outside the CDR3, is DTGVSQNPRHKITKRGQNVTFRCDPISEHNRLYWYRQTLGQGPEFLTYFQNEAQLEKSRLLSDRFSAERPKGSFSTLEIQRTEQGDSAMYLCASSHTSGELETQYFGPGTRLLVL.

The chain joins TRBV2 to TRBJ2-5; TRBD1 is a possible D gene (6 bases). This CDR3 has 17 residues. The germline gives CDR1 SNHLY, CDR2 FYNNEI. V lost 5 bases, J lost 0 bases, and 19 bases lay in between. The CDR3: CASSPPRGRTDQETQYF. CDR3 in DNA: TGTGCCAGCAGTCCCCCTAGGGGGAGAACGGACCAAGAGACCCAGTACTTC.

The chain links TRBV9 to TRBJ2-2, with TRBD1 identical over 8 bases. Unmatched junction bases numbered 6, after V lost 3 bases and J lost 5 bases. CDR1 is SGDLS, CDR2 YYNGEE, per germline. The CDR3 is 15 amino acids. The chain's CDR3 is CASSGGQGLTGELFF. The DNA of the CDR3 is TGTGCCAGCAGCGGTGGACAGGGCTTAACCGGGGAGCTGTTTTTT.

This chain uses TRBV7-9 with TRBJ1-1; 8 bases map to TRBD1. The J segment lost 1 base and the V segment lost 2 bases, leaving 6 bases of the junction unmatched. Per the germline V gene, CDR1 is SEHNR and CDR2 is FQNEAQ (reference sequence). This CDR3 contains 16 residues. DNA of the CDR3: TGTGCCAGCAGCTTATACGGGACAGGATCGAACACTGAAGCTTTCTTT. This translates into CASSLYGTGSNTEAFF.

V is TRBV12-3 or TRBV12-4 and J is TRBJ2-1; D may be TRBD2 (6 bases). Trimming took 5 bases from V and 2 from J, leaving 13 bases between them. This CDR3 is built from 15 residues. CDR3 nucleotides: TGTGCCAGCAGTCCGAGCGGGCCCACCTACAATGAGCAGTTCTTC. Translation: CASSPSGPTYNEQFF.